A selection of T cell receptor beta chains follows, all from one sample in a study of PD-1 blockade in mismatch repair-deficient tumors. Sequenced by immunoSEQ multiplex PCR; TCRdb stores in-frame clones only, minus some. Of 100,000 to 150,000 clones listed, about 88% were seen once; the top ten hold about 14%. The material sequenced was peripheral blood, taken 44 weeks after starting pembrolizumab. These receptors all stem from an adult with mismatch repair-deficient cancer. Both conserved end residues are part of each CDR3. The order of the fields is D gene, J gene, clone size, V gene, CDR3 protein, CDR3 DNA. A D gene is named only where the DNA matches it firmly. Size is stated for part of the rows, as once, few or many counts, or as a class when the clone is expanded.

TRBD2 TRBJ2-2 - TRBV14 CASSHSWGLAGGPDSNTGELFF TGTGCCAGCAGCCACTCATGGGGACTAGCGGGAGGACCGGATTCGAACACCGGGGAGCTGTTTTTT
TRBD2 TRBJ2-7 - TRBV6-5 CASSLVSSGRHEQYF TGTGCCAGCAGTTTGGTTAGTAGCGGGAGACACGAGCAGTACTTC
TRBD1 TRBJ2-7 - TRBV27 CASSPMTGNYEQYF TGTGCCAGCAGCCCGATGACAGGGAACTACGAGCAGTACTTC
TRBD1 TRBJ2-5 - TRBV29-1 CSARTGKETQYF TGCAGCGCTCGGACAGGGAAAGAGACCCAGTACTTC
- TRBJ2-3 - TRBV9 CASSPGGADTQYF TGTGCCAGCAGCCCCGGCGGTGCAGATACGCAGTATTTT
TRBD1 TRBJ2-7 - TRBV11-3 CASSLAPVRRGPYEQYF TGTGCCAGCAGCTTAGCCCCGGTTCGCAGGGGGCCCTACGAGCAGTACTTC
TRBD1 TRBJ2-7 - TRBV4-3 CASSPDRGSYEQYF TGCGCCAGCAGCCCAGACAGGGGTTCTTACGAGCAGTACTTC
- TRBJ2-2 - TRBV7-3 CASSLGWTGELFF TGTGCCAGCAGCTTAGGGTGGACCGGGGAGCTGTTTTTT
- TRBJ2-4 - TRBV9 CASSLPSKAKNIQYF TGTGCCAGCAGTCTACCATCAAAAGCCAAAAACATTCAGTACTTC
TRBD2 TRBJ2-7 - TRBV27 CASSLPPLGAGAYEQYF TGTGCCAGCAGTTTACCCCCTTTGGGAGCGGGAGCTTACGAGCAGTACTTC
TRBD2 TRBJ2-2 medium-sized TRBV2 CASSANIGPSASGHRGELFF TGTGCCAGCAGCGCCAATATAGGACCGTCGGCTAGCGGGCACCGGGGGGAGCTGTTTTTT
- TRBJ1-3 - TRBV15 CATSSFLDIPNSGNTIYF TGTGCCACCAGCAGTTTCCTGGACATTCCCAACTCTGGAAACACCATATATTTT
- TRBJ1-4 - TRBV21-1 CASSNYLGTNGCQPNEKLFF TGTGCCAGCAGCAATTACCTCGGGACCAACGGCTGCCAACCTAATGAAAAACTGTTTTTT
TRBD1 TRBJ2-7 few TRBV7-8 CATLGQGMYEQYF TGTGCCACTCTGGGACAGGGGATGTACGAGCAGTACTTC
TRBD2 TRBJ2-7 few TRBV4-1 CASSQDQREPYEQYF TGCGCCAGCAGCCAAGATCAGCGGGAGCCCTACGAGCAGTACTTC
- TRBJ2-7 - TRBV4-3 CASSQAAHSSYEQYF TGCGCCAGCAGCCAAGCGGCGCACAGCTCCTACGAGCAGTATTTC
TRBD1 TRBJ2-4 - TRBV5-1 CASSAGTGGLVIQYF TGCGCCAGCAGCGCGGGGACAGGCGGACTCGTCATTCAGTACTTC
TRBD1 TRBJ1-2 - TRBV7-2 CASSLAPGQRNYGYTF TGTGCCAGCAGCTTGGCACCGGGACAGCGTAACTATGGCTACACCTTC
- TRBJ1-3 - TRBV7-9 CASSSLTRTSYHSGNTIYF TGTGCCAGCAGCTCCCTTACGCGGACATCCTATCACTCTGGAAACACCATATATTTT
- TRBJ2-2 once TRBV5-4 CASSSYRGANTGELFF TGTGCCAGCAGCTCCTACCGAGGGGCGAACACCGGGGAGCTGTTTTTT
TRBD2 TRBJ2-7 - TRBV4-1 CASSQVLAGGYEQYF TGCGCCAGCAGCCAAGTACTAGCGGGAGGCTACGAGCAGTACTTC
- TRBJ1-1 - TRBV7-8 CASSLATRQPEAFF TGTGCCAGCAGCTTAGCAACTAGACAGCCTGAAGCTTTCTTT
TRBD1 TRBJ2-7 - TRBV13 CASSSGQEYEQYF TGTGCCAGCAGCTCGGGACAGGAATACGAGCAGTACTTC